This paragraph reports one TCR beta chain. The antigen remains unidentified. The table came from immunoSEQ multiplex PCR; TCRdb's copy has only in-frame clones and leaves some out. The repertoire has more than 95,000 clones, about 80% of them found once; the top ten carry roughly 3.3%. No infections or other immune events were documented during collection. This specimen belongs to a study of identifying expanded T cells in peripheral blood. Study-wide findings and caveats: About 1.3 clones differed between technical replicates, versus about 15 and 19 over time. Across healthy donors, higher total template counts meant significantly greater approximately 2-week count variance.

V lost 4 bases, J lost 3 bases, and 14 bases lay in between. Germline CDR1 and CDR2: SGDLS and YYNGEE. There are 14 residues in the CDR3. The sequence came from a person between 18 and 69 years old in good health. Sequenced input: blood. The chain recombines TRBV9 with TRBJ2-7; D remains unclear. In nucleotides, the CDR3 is TGTGCCAGCAGCCACACCTTGACTGGCTACGAGCAGTACTTC. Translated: CASSHTLTGYEQYF.